This record concerns one T cell receptor (beta chain) sequence. What it binds is unknown. This sample is drawn from a study of CD8+ T cells in alopecia areata. Across the study: The study gave treated patients oral tofacitinib at 5 to 10 mg twice daily. Tofacitinib lasted 6 to 18 months, then 6 months off drug. General study findings and limits: Among the cells sequenced in scalp samples are also the resident alphabeta T cells of normal skin. Against the mouse data, patients shared TCRs less clearly, possibly for HLA reasons.

There are 14 residues in the CDR3. Germline V gene sequence: CDR1 SQVTM, CDR2 ANQGSEA. V shed 1 base and J shed 5 bases, with 14 bases lying between them. As the sequencing template, cDNA was produced by extracting RNA and reverse transcribing it. Here immunoSEQ multiplex PCR was the method, and the copy in TCRdb shows in-frame clones only, minus some. The sample lists roughly 59,000 clones, around half seen once, with roughly 17% in the top ten. This clonotype was sampled from a human donor with alopecia areata. The chain joins TRBV29-1 to TRBJ2-5, with a tentative D call TRBD2 (5 bases). The sample consisted of CD8+ T cells sorted from blood, taken at week 0. The CDR3 DNA reads TGCAGCGTTGAAGGACGGGGAGCATGGGAGACCCAGTACTTC. It translates to CSVEGRGAWETQYF.